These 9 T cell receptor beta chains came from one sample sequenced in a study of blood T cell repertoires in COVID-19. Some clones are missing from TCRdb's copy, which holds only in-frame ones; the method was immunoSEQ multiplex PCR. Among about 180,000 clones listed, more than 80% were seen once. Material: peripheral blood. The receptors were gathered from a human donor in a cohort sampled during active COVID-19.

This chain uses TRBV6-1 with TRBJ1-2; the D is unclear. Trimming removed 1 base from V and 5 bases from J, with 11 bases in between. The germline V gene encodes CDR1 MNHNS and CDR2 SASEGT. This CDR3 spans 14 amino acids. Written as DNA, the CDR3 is TGTGCCAGCAGTGAAGGGCGGGCATCTTATGGCTACACCTTC. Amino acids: CASSEGRASYGYTF.

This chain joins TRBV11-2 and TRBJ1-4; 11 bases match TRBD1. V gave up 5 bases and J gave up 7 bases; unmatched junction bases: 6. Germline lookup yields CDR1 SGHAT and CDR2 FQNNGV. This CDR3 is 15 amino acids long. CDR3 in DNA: TGTGCCAGCAGCGGGCGCGGGACAGGGGGTGAAAAACTGTTTTTT. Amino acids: CASSGRGTGGEKLFF.

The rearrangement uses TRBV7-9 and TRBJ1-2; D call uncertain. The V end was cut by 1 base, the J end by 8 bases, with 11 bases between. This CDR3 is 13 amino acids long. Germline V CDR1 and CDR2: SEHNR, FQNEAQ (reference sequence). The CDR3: CASSLGIVQGYTF. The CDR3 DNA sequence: TGTGCCAGCAGCTTAGGAATCGTCCAGGGCTACACCTTC. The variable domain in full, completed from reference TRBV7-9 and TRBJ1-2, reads DTGVSQNPRHKITKRGQNVTFRCDPISEHNRLYWYRQTLGQGPEFLTYFQNEAQLEKSRLLSDRFSAERPKGSFSTLEIQRTEQGDSAMYLCASSLGIVQGYTFGSGTRLTVV.

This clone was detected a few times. CDR3 in amino acids: CASGLRSGGSTDTQYF. The DNA for the CDR3 is TGTGCTAGTGGTTTGCGCAGTGGAGGGAGCACAGATACGCAGTATTTT. The V gene is TRBV12-5, the J gene TRBJ2-3, with a possible D match to TRBD2 (6 bases). The CDR3 has 16 residues. Germline assignment: CDR1 LGHNT and CDR2 FRNRAP. V was cut by 2 bases and J by 0 bases, with 12 bases left in between.

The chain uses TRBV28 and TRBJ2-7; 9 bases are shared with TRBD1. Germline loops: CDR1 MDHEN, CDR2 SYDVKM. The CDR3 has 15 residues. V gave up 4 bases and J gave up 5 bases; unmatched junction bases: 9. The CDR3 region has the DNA TGTGCCAGCAGTTCCTCCGGACAGGGGAGGAACGAGCAGTACTTC. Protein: CASSSSGQGRNEQYF.

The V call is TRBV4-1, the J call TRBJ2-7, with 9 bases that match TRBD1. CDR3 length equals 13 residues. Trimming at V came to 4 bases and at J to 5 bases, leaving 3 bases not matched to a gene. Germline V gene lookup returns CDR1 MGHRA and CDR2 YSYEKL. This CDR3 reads CASSLTGGHEQYF. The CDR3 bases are TGCGCCAGCAGCCTTACAGGGGGCCACGAGCAGTACTTC.

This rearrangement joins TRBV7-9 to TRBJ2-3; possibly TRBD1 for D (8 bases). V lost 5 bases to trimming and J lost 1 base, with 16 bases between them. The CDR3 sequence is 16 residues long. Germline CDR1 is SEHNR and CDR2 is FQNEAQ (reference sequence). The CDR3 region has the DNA TGTGCCAGCAGCACAGGGGGGGCGGAAGGCACAGATACGCAGTATTTT. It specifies CASSTGGAEGTDTQYF.

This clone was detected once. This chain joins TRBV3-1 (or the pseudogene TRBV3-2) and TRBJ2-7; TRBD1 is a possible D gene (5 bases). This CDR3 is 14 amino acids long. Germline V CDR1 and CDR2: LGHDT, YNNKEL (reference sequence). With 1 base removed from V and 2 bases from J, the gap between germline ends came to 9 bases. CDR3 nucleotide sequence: TGTGCCAGCAGCCAAGGCAGGGCCCCCTACGAGCAGTACTTC. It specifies CASSQGRAPYEQYF.

CDR3 loop: CASSQGLGGLDTQYF. The CDR3 DNA reads TGCGCCAGCAGCCAAGGCCTTGGGGGGTTAGATACGCAGTATTTT. This chain links TRBV4-1 with TRBJ2-3; D might be TRBD2 (6 bases). Trimming took 1 base from V and 5 from J, leaving 13 bases between them. The CDR3 loop spans 15 amino acids. Germline assignment: CDR1 MGHRA and CDR2 YSYEKL.